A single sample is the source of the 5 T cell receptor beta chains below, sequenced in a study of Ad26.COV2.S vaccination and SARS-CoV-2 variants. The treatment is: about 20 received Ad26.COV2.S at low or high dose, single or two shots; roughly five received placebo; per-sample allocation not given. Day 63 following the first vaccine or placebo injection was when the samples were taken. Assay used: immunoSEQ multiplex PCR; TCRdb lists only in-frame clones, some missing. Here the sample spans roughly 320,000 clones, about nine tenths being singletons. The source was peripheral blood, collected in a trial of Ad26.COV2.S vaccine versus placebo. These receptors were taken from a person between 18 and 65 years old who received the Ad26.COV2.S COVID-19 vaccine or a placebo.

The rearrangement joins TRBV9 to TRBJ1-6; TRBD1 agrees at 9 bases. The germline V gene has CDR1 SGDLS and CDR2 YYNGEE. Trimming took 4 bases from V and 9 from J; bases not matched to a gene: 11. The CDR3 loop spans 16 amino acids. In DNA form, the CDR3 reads TGTGCCAGCAGCCCCCGGACAGGGGCGGGAGGTTCACCCCTCCACTTT. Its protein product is CASSPRTGAGGSPLHF.

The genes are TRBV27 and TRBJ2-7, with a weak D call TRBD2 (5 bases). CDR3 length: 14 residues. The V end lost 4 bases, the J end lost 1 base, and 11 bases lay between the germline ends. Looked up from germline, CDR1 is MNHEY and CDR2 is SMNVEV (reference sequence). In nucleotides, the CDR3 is TGTGCCAGCAGTTACCGCGAGGGATCCTACGAGCAGTACTTC. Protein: CASSYREGSYEQYF.

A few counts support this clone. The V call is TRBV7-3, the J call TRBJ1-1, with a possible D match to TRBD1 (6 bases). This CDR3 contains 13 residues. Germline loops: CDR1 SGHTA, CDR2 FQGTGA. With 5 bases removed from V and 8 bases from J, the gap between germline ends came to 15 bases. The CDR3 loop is CASSIQPGQEAFF. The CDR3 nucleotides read TGTGCCAGCAGCATACAACCGGGACAAGAAGCTTTCTTT.

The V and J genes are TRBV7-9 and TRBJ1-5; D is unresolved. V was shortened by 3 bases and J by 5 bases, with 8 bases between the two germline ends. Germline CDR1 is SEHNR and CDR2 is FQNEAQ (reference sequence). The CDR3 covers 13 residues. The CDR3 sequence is CASSFGQDQPQHF. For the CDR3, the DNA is TGTGCCAGCAGCTTCGGGCAAGATCAGCCCCAGCATTTT.

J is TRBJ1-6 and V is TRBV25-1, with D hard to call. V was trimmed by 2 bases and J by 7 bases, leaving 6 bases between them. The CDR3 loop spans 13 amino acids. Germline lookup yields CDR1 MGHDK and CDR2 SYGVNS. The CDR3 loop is CASSELLNSPLHF. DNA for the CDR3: TGTGCCAGCAGTGAACTATTAAATTCACCCCTCCACTTT. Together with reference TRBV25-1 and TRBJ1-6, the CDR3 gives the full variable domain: EADIYQTPRYLVIGTGKKITLECSQTMGHDKMYWYQQDPGMELHLIHYSYGVNSTEKGDLSSESTVSRIRTEHFPLTLESARPSHTSQYLCASSELLNSPLHFGNGTRLTVT.